Below, one TCR beta chain is given with its context. The antigen remains unidentified. One junction end disagrees with the germline gene, perhaps due to a read error. The germline CDR1 and CDR2 sequences are SGHNT and YYREEE (reference sequence). The CDR3 consists of 15 residues. Using immunoSEQ multiplex PCR, the repertoire was profiled, and TCRdb retains in-frame clones only, with some absent. The profile covers roughly 10,000 clones, with over 55% appearing a single time and 16% taken by the ten largest. The sample belongs to a study of radiation and T cells in renal cell carcinoma. Findings and caveats of the study: In blood, top tumor clones expanded by 2 weeks, shrinking by 4. Irradiated tumors had higher TCR clonality than control tumors. Dominant CDR3 motifs occupied more repertoire in irradiated than control tumors.

The treatment was: 15 Gy SBRT to primary tumor, nephrectomy 4 weeks later. Nephrectomy followed 15 Gy stereotactic body radiation by 4 weeks. Here the sequenced sample was tumor tissue, taken from a patient whose treatment included radiotherapy and nephrectomy. The sequence derives from a woman aged 45-60 years with renal cell carcinoma. V is TRBV5-4 and J is TRBJ1-2; no firm D call. CDR3 sequence (DNA): TGCGCCAGCAGCCAAGATGTTGTCACTAACTATGGCTACACCTTC. Translation: CASSQDVVTNYGYTF.